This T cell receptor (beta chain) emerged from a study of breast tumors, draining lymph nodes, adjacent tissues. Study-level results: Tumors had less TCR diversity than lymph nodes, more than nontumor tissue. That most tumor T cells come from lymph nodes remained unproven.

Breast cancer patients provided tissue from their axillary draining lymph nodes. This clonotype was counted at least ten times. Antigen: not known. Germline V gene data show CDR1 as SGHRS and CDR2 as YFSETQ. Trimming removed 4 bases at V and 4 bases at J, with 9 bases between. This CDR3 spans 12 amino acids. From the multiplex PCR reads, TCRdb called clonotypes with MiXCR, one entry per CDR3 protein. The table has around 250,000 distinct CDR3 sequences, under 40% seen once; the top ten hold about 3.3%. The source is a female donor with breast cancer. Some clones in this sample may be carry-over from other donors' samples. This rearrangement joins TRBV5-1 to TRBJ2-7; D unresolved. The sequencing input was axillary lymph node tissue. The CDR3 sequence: CASSASKYEQYF. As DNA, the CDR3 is TGCGCCAGCAGCGCATCCAAATACGAGCAGTACTTC. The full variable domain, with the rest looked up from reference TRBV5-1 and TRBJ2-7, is KAGVTQTPRYLIKTRGQQVTLSCSPISGHRSVSWYQQTPGQGLQFLFEYFSETQRNKGNFPGRFSGRQFSNSRSEMNVSTLELGDSALYLCASSASKYEQYFGPGTRLTVT.